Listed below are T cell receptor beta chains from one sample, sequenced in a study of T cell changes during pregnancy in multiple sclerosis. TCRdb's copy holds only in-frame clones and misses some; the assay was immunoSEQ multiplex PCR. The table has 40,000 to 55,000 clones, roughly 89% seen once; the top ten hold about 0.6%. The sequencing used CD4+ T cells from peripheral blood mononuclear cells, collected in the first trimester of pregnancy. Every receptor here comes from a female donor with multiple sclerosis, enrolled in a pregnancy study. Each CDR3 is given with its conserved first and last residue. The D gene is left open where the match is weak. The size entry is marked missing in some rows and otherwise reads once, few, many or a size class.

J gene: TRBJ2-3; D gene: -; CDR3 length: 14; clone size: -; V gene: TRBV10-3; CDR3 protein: CAISEPGRTDTQYF; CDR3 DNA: TGTGCCATCAGTGAGCCAGGGCGCACAGATACGCAGTATTTT
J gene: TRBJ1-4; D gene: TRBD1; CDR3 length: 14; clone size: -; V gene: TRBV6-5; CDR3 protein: CASGRQGRDEKLFF; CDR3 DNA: TGTGCCAGCGGCCGACAGGGTCGGGATGAAAAACTGTTTTTT
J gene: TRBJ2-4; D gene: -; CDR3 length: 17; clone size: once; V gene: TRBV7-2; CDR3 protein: CASSLGVGVTAKNIQYF; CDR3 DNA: TGTGCCAGCAGCTTAGGGGTGGGAGTCACGGCCAAAAACATTCAGTACTTC
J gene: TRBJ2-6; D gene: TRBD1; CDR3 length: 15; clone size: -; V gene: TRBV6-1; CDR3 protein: CAIRTGGSGANVLTF; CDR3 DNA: TGTGCCATTCGAACAGGGGGCTCTGGGGCCAACGTCCTGACTTTC
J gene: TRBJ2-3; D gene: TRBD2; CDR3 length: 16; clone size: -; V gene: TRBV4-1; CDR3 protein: CASSHGRGGNTDTQYF; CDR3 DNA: TGCGCCAGCAGCCATGGCCGCGGGGGGAACACAGATACGCAGTATTTT
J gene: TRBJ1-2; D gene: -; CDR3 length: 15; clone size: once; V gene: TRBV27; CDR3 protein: CASSSDPDRNYGYTF; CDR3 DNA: TGTGCCAGCAGTTCGGACCCCGACAGGAACTATGGCTACACCTTC
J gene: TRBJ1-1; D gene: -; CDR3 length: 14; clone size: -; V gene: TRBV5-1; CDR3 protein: CASSLSYGDTEAFF; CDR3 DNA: TGCGCCAGCAGCTTGTCCTACGGGGACACTGAAGCTTTCTTT
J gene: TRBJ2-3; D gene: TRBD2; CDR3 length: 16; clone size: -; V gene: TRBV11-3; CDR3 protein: CASSLGLAGAADTQYF; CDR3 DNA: TGTGCCAGCAGCTTGGGACTAGCGGGAGCGGCAGATACGCAGTATTTT
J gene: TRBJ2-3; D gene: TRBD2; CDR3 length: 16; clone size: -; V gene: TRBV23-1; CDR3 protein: CASRRTSGRGTDTQYF; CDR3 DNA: TGCGCCAGCAGGCGGACTAGCGGGAGGGGGACAGATACGCAGTATTTT
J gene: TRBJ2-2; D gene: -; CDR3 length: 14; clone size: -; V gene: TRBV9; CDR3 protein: CASTGGPWTGELFF; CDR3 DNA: TGTGCCAGCACCGGGGGGCCGTGGACCGGGGAGCTGTTTTTT
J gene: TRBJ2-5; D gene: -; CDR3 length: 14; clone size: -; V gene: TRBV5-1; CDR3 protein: CASSPIEREETQYF; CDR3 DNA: TGCGCCAGCAGCCCAATAGAGAGGGAAGAGACCCAGTACTTC
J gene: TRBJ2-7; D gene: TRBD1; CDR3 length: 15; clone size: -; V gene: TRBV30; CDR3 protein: CAWSALGQSFYEQYF; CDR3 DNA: TGTGCCTGGAGTGCTCTGGGACAGTCTTTCTACGAGCAGTACTTC
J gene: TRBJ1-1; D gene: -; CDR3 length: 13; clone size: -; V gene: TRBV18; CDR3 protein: CASSLRANTEAFF; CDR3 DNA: TGTGCCAGCTCACTCCGCGCGAACACTGAAGCTTTCTTT
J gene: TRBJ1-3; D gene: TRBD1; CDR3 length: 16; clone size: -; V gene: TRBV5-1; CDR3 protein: CASRLGDRGKGNTIYF; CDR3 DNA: TGCGCCAGCAGACTGGGGGACAGGGGTAAAGGAAACACCATATATTTT
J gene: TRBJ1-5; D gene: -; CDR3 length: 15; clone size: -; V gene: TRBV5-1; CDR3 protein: CASSSTGGSNQPQHF; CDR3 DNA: TGCGCCAGCAGCTCCACGGGGGGTAGCAATCAGCCCCAGCATTTT
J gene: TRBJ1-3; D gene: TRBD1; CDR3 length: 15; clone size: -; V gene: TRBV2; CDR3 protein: CASSPDRGKGNTIYF; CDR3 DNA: TGTGCCAGCAGTCCCGACAGGGGGAAAGGAAACACCATATATTTT
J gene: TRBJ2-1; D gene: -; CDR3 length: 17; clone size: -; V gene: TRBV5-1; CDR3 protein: CASSLGLTSGGGGEQFF; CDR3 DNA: TGCGCCAGCAGCTTGGGGCTGACTAGTGGGGGAGGAGGTGAGCAGTTCTTC
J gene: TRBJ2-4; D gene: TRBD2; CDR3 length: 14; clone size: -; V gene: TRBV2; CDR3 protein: CASSEWGGKNIQYF; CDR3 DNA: TGTGCCAGCAGTGAGTGGGGGGGCAAAAACATTCAGTACTTC
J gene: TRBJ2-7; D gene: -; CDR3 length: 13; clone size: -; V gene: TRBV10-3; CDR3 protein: CATSDSSSYEQYF; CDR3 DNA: TGTGCCACCTCCGACAGCAGCTCCTACGAGCAGTACTTC
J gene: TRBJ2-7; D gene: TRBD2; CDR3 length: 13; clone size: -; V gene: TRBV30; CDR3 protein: CAWSGRERREQYF; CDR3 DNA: TGTGCCTGGAGTGGGCGGGAGCGCCGCGAGCAGTACTTC
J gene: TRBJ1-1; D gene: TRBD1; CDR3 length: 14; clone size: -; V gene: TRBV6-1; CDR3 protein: CASSAGQGNTEAFF; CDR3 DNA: TGTGCCAGCAGTGCGGGACAGGGGAACACTGAAGCTTTCTTT
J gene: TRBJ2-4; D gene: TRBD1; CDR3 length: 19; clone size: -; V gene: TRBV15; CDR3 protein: CATSRDVGQVALAKNIQYF; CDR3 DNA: TGTGCCACCAGCAGAGATGTGGGACAGGTAGCTTTAGCCAAAAACATTCAGTACTTC
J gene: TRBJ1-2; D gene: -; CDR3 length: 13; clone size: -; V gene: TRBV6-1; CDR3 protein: CASRDSAIYGYTF; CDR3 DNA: TGTGCCAGCAGGGACAGTGCGATCTATGGCTACACCTTC
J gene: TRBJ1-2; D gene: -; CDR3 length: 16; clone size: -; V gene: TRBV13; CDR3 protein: CASSLRGFPFEYGYTF; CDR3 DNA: TGTGCCAGCAGCTTACGGGGTTTCCCGTTCGAGTATGGCTACACCTTC
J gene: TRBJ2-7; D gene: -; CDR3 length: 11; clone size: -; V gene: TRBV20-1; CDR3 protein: CSAPDIYEQYF; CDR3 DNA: TGCAGTGCCCCAGACATCTACGAGCAGTACTTC
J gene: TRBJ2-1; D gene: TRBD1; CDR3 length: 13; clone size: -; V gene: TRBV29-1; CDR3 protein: CSATQGGYNEQFF; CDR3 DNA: TGCAGCGCGACACAGGGGGGTTACAATGAGCAGTTCTTC
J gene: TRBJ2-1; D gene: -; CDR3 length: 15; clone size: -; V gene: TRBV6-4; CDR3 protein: CASSAEPPPLGEQFF; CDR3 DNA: TGTGCCAGCAGTGCTGAACCCCCCCCTTTGGGCGAGCAGTTCTTC
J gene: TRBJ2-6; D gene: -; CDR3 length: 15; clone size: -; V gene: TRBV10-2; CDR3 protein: CASSGSGTGANVLTF; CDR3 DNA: TGCGCCAGCAGTGGTTCGGGGACTGGGGCCAACGTCCTGACTTTC
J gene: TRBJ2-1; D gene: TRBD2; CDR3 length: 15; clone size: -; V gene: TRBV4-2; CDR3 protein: CASSPSAGVSNEQFF; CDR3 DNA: TGTGCCAGCAGCCCTTCAGCGGGAGTCTCCAATGAGCAGTTCTTC
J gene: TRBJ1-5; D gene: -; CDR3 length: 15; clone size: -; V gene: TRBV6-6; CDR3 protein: CASSTGSRAGQPQHF; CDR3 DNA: TGTGCCAGCAGTACGGGATCCCGAGCCGGTCAGCCCCAGCATTTT
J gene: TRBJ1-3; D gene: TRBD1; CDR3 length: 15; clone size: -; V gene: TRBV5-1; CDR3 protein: CASSATGASGNTIYF; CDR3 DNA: TGCGCCAGCAGCGCGACAGGGGCCTCTGGAAACACCATATATTTT
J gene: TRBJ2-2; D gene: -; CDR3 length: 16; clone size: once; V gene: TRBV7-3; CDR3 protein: CASSPSPGHNTGELFF; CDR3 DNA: TGTGCCAGCAGCCCCTCCCCGGGACACAACACCGGGGAGCTGTTTTTT
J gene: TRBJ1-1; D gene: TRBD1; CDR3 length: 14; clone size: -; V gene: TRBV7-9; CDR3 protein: CASSVGTENTEAFF; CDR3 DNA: TGTGCCAGCAGCGTCGGGACAGAGAACACTGAAGCTTTCTTT
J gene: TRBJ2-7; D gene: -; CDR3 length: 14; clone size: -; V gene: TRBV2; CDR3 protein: CASSVRSTNYEQYF; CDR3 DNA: TGTGCCAGCAGTGTCCGGTCCACCAACTACGAGCAGTACTTC
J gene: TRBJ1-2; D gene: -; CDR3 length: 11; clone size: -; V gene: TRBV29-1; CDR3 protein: CSVTGGYGYTF; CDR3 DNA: TGCAGCGTTACCGGGGGCTATGGCTACACCTTC
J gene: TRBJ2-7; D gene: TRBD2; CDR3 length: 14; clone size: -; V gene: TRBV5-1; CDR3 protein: CASSLGRGAGEQYF; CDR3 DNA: TGCGCCAGCAGCTTGGGGCGGGGGGCAGGCGAGCAGTACTTC
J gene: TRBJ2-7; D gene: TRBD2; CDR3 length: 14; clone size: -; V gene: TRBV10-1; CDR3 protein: CASNKRERDYEQYF; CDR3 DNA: TGCGCCAGCAACAAGCGGGAGCGCGACTACGAGCAGTACTTC
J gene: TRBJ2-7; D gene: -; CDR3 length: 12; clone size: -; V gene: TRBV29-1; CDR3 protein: CSVEVGRYEQYF; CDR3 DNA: TGCAGCGTTGAGGTTGGCAGATACGAGCAGTACTTC
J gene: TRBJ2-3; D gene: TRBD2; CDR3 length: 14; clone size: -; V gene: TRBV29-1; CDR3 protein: CSVVSSGSTDTQYF; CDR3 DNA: TGCAGCGTTGTTTCTAGCGGGTCTACAGATACGCAGTATTTT
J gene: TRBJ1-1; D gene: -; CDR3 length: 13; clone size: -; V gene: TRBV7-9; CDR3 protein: CASSLKRDTEAFF; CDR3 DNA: TGTGCCAGCAGCTTAAAGCGGGACACTGAAGCTTTCTTT
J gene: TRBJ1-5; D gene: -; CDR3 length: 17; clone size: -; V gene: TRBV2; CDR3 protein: CASRGSGAVSSNQPQHF; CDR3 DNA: TGTGCCAGCAGAGGGTCAGGGGCGGTTTCGAGCAATCAGCCCCAGCATTTT
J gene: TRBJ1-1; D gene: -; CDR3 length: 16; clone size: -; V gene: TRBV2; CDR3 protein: CASSGQGFGLDTEAFF; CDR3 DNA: TGTGCCAGCAGCGGTCAGGGTTTTGGCTTGGACACTGAAGCTTTCTTT
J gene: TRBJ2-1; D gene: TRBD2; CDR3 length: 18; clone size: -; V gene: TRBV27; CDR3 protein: CASSSTGARLAGGNEQFF; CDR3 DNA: TGTGCCAGCAGTTCCACAGGGGCCCGACTAGCGGGAGGCAATGAGCAGTTCTTC
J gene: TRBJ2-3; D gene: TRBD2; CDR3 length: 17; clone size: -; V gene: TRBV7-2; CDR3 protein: CASSQGSGGLGTDTQYF; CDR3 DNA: TGTGCCAGCAGCCAGGGCAGCGGGGGCCTAGGTACAGATACGCAGTATTTT
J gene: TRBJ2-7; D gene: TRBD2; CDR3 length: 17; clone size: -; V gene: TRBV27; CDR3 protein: CASSFRTSGAYSYEQYF; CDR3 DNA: TGTGCCAGCAGTTTCAGGACTAGCGGGGCTTACTCCTACGAGCAGTACTTC
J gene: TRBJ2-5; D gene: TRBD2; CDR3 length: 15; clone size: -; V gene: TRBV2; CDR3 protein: CASNGLGGYQETQYF; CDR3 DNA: TGTGCCAGCAACGGACTAGGAGGGTACCAAGAGACCCAGTACTTC
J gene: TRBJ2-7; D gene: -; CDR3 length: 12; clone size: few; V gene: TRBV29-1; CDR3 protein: CSVELKGRPQYF; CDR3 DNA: TGCAGCGTTGAATTAAAGGGGCGCCCACAGTACTTC
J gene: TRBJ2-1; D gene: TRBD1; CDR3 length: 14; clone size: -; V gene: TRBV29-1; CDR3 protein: CSVAGQALYNEQFF; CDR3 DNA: TGCAGCGTTGCCGGACAGGCCCTCTACAATGAGCAGTTCTTC